What follows are 2 T cell receptor beta chains derived from one specimen sequenced in a study of cytomegalovirus exposure and HLA in healthy donors. The PCR contained 60 Vbeta and 13 Jbeta primers. Repertoires were generated with immunoSEQ multiplex PCR, while TCRdb's copy carries only in-frame clones and drops some. In the table there are about 120,000 clones, approximately 71% of which are singletons. Source material: PBMCs. All receptors derive from a woman between 50 and 59 years old in good health and CMV-seronegative.

The chain recombines TRBV27 with TRBJ2-5, with 8 bases matching TRBD1. The CDR3 has 16 residues. Germline CDR1 reads MNHEY; CDR2 reads SMNVEV (reference sequence). After removal of 5 bases from V and 2 bases from J, the junction contained 10 bases not matched to a gene. The DNA for the CDR3 is TGTGCCAGCAGTACCGGACAGGGTCGGGTACAAGAGACCCAGTACTTC. This sequence encodes CASSTGQGRVQETQYF.

The table lists this clone with a count of one. V is TRBV7-2 and J is TRBJ2-3; maybe TRBD2 (7 bases). Germline CDR1 SGHTA, CDR2 FQGNSA. V lost 5 bases and J lost 4, with 19 bases in between. This CDR3 contains 16 residues. The CDR3 nucleotides are TGTGCCAGCAGCGAAACCGGACTAGGGGGGGCAGATACGCAGTATTTT. Protein product: CASSETGLGGADTQYF. Combining the CDR3 with reference TRBV7-2 and TRBJ2-3 gives the whole variable domain GAGVSQSPSNKVTEKGKDVELRCDPISGHTALYWYRQSLGQGLEFLIYFQGNSAPDKSGLPSDRFSAERTGGSVSTLTIQRTQQEDSAVYLCASSETGLGGADTQYFGPGTRLTVL.